This T cell receptor beta chain was sequenced during a study of a mutant IDH1 vaccine in newly diagnosed glioma. Looking at the study overall: The start of vaccination came 4-6 weeks after radiotherapy alone, or with temozolomide cycles. Findings and caveats of the study: The occurrence of vaccine-induced immune responses was seen in 80% to 95% of patients.

Using immunoSEQ multiplex PCR, the repertoire was profiled, and TCRdb retains in-frame clones only, with some absent. Of tens of thousands of clones in the sample, roughly nine tenths were seen once. The time point here: week 5, during vaccination. It was 300 ug of mutant IDH1 20-mer peptide that made up each vaccine dose, given with topical imiquimod. This clone was observed a single time. Its specificity is not known. Losses at the gene ends were 0 bases for V and 5 bases for J; bases not matched to a gene: 6. The CDR3 contains 15 residues. Looked up from germline, CDR1 is LGHNA and CDR2 is YSLEER. Sequencing was performed on PBMCs, taken from a glioma patient whose treatment included an IDH1 peptide vaccine. This receptor was identified in a man aged 45-65 years with glioma. The chain carries TRBV4-3 and TRBJ1-2; 7 bases line up with TRBD1. The CDR3 region is CASSQDRSGGYGYTF. The DNA for the CDR3 is TGCGCCAGCAGCCAAGATCGGTCAGGGGGGTATGGCTACACCTTC.